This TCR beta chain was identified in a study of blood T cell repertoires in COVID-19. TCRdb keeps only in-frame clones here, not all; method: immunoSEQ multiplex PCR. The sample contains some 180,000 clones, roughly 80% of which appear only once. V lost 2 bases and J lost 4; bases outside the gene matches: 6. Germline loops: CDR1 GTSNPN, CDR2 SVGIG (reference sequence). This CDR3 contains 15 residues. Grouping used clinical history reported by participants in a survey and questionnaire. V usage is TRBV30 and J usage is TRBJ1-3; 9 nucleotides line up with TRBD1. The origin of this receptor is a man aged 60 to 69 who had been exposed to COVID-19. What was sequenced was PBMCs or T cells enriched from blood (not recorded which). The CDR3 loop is CAWSLGQGPGNTIYF. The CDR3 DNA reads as TGTGCCTGGAGTTTAGGACAGGGGCCAGGAAACACCATATATTTT.